This entry concerns a single TCR beta chain. Its antigen remains unknown. The record originates from a study of blood T cells in healthy people across ages. Study observations and caveats: The study found more naive CD4+ cells and higher diversity in long-lived than aged donors.

V was shortened by 7 bases and J by 15 bases, with 19 bases between the two germline ends. From germline, CDR1 is ENHRY and CDR2 SYGVKD. CDR3 size: 12 residues. A J-beta primer mix and a sample-barcoded 5' primer were used in a second PCR of about 7 to 12 cycles. Each CDR3 protein gets one entry after TCRdb re-called the 5' RACE reads with MiXCR. The table records about a million distinct CDR3 sequences, about 48% of them present only once. The gene calls are TRBV10-3 and TRBJ2-1; D is possibly TRBD1 or TRBD2 (5 bases each). Sequencing was done on a sample of blood. The TCR sequence derives from a man under 40 in good health. In DNA, the CDR3 is TGTGCCATCACCACACCTGAGGGGTCCCCGTTCTTC. As protein: CAITTPEGSPFF.